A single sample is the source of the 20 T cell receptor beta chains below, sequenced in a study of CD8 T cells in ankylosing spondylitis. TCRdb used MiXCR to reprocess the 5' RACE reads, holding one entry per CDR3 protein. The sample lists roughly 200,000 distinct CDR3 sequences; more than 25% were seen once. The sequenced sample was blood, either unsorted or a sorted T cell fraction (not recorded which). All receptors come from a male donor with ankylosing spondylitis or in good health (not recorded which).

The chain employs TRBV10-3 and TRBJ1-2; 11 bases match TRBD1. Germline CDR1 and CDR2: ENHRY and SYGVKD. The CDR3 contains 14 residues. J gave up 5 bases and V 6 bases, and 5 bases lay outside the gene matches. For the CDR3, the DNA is TGTGCCATCAGGGGGACAGGGGGTCTTTATGGCTACACCTTC. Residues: CAIRGTGGLYGYTF.

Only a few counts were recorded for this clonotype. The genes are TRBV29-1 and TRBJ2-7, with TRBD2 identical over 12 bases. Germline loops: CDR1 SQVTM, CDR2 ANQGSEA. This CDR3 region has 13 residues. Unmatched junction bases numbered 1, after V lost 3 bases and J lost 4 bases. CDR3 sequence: CSVDLAGGYEQYF. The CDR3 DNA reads TGCAGCGTTGATCTAGCGGGAGGGTACGAGCAGTACTTC.

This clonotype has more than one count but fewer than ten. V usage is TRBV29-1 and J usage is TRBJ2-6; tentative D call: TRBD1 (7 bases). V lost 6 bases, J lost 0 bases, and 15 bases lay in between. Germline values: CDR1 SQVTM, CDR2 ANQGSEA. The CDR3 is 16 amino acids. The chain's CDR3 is CSVCGDSASGANVLTF. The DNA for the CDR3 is TGCAGCGTCTGCGGGGACAGTGCCTCTGGGGCCAACGTCCTGACTTTC.

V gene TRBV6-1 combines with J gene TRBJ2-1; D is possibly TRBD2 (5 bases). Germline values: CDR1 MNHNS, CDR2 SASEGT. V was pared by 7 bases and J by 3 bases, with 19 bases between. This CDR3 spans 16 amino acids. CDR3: CASTSGDSGNYNEQFF. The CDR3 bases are TGTGCCAGCACCTCTGGGGATTCGGGGAACTACAATGAGCAGTTCTTC.

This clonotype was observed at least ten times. This CDR3 reads CASSLRENQPQHF. The CDR3 DNA reads as TGTGCCAGCAGTTTAAGGGAGAATCAGCCCCAGCATTTT. The chain joins TRBV12-3 or TRBV12-4 to TRBJ1-5; no reliable D call. CDR3 size: 13 residues. V was clipped by 2 bases and J by 4 bases, with 6 bases between them.

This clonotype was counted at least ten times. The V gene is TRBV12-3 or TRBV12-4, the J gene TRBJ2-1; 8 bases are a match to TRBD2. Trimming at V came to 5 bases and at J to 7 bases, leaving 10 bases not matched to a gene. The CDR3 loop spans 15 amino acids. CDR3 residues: CASSHLMGTSNEQFF. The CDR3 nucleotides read TGTGCCAGCAGTCATTTAATGGGGACTAGTAATGAGCAGTTCTTC.

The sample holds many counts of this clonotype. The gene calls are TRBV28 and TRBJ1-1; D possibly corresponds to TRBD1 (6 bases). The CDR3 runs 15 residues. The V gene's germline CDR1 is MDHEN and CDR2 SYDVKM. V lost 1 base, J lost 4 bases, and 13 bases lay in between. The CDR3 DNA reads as TGTGCCAGCAGTTTATTACAGGGCGGTGGCACTGAAGCTTTCTTT. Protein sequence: CASSLLQGGGTEAFF.

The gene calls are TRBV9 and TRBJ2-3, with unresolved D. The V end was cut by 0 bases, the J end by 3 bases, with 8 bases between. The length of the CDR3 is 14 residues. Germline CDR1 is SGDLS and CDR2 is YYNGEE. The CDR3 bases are TGTGCCAGCAGCGTAGCCCAGAGGACAGATACGCAGTATTTT. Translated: CASSVAQRTDTQYF. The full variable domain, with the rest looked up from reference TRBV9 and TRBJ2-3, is DSGVTQTPKHLITATGQRVTLRCSPRSGDLSVYWYQQSLDQGLQFLIQYYNGEERAKGNILERFSAQQFPDLHSELNLSSLELGDSALYFCASSVAQRTDTQYFGPGTRLTVL.

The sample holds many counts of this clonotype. CDR3 sequence: CSAREASSTEAFF. The CDR3 DNA reads TGCAGTGCTAGAGAAGCCTCTTCCACTGAAGCTTTCTTT. This chain uses TRBV20-1 with TRBJ1-1; D remains unclear. V was clipped by 0 bases and J by 4 bases, with 9 bases between them. The length of the CDR3 is 13 residues. The germline V gene encodes CDR1 DFQATT and CDR2 SNEGSKA (reference sequence).

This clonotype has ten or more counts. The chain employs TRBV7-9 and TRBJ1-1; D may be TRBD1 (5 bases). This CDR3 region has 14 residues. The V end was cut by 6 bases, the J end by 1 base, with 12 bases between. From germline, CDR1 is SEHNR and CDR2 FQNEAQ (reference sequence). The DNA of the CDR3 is TGTGCCAGCAGTAAACAGGCGGGGAACACTGAAGCTTTCTTT. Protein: CASSKQAGNTEAFF.

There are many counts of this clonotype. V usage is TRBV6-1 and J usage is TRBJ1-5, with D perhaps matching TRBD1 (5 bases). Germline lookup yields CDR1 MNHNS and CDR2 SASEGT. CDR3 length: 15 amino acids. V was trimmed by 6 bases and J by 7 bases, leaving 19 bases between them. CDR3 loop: CASSSRPWGDQPQHF. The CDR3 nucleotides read TGTGCCAGCAGCTCCCGACCCTGGGGGGACCAGCCCCAGCATTTT.

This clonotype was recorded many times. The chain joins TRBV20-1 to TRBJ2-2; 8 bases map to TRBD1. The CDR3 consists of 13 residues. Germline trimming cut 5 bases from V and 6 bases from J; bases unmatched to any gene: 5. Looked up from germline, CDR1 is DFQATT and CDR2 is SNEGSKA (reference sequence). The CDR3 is CSAFRRGPGELFF. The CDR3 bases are TGCAGTGCTTTCCGCAGGGGGCCCGGGGAGCTGTTTTTT.

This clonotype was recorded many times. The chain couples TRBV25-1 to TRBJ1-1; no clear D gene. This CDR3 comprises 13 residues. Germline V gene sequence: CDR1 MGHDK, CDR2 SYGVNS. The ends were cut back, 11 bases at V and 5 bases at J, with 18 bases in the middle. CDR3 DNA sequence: TGTGCCTCCTCGGCGGGAATGTGGACTGAAGCTTTCTTT. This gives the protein CASSAGMWTEAFF.

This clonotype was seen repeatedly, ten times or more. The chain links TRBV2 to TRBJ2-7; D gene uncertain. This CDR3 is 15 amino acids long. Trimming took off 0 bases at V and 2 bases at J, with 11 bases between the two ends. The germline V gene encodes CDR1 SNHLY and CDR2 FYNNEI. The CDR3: CASSEAARLTYEQYF. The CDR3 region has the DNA TGTGCCAGCAGTGAAGCAGCAAGGTTGACCTACGAGCAGTACTTC.

The CDR3 sequence is CASSVSGGGGQFF. CDR3 coding DNA: TGTGCCAGCAGCGTATCTGGCGGGGGGGGGCAGTTCTTC. V is TRBV9 and J is TRBJ2-1, with 9 bases lining up with TRBD2. The germline V gene has CDR1 SGDLS and CDR2 YYNGEE. After removal of 1 base from V and 12 bases from J, the junction contained 5 bases not matched to a gene. The CDR3 runs 13 residues.

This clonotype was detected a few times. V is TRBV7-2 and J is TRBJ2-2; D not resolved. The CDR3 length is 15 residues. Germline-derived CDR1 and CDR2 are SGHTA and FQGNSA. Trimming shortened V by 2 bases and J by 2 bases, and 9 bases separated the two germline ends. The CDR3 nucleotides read TGTGCCAGCAGCTTAATGTGGGGAAACACCGGGGAGCTGTTTTTT. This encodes CASSLMWGNTGELFF.

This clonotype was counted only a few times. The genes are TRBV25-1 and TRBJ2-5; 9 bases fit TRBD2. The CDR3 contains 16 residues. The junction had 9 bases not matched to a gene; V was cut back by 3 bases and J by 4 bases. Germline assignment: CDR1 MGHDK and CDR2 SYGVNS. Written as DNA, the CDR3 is TGTGCCAGCAGTGAGGTGCAAAGCGGGAGGATAGAGACCCAGTACTTC. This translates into CASSEVQSGRIETQYF. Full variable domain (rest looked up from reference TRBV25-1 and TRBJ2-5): EADIYQTPRYLVIGTGKKITLECSQTMGHDKMYWYQQDPGMELHLIHYSYGVNSTEKGDLSSESTVSRIRTEHFPLTLESARPSHTSQYLCASSEVQSGRIETQYFGPGTRLLVL.

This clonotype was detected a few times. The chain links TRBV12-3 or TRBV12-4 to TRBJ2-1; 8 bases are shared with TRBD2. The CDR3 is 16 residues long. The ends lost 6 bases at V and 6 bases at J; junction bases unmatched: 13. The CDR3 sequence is CASSNQGSGTFNEQFF. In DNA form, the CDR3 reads TGTGCCAGCAGCAACCAGGGTAGCGGGACCTTCAATGAGCAGTTCTTC.

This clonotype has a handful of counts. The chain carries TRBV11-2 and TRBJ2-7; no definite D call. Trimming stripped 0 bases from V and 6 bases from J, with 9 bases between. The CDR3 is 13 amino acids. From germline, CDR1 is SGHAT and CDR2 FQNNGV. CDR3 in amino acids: CASSLEPPAEQYF. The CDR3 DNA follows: TGTGCCAGCAGCTTAGAGCCCCCTGCCGAGCAGTACTTC.

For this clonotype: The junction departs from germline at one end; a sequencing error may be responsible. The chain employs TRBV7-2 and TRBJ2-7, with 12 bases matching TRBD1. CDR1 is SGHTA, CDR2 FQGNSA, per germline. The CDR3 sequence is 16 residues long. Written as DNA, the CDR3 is TGTGCCAGCAGTACATTCATGGGACAGGGGGCGAATGAGCAGTACTTT. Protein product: CASSTFMGQGANEQYF.